These 32 T cell receptor beta chains were sequenced from one sample in a study of blood T cell repertoires in COVID-19. Sequencing was performed with immunoSEQ multiplex PCR; in TCRdb, only in-frame clones are kept and a portion is missing. The table records under 300,000 clones, 81% of them present only once. The sequenced sample consisted of peripheral blood. These TCRs come from a woman aged 55-70 years with active or convalescent COVID-19.

V and J are TRBV6-5 and TRBJ2-6; D uncertain. Between the trimmed V and J ends, which lost 7 bases and 7 bases, there was a span of 11 bases. The CDR3 is 13 amino acids. Germline lookup yields CDR1 MNHEY and CDR2 SVGAGI. The CDR3 loop reads CASTQFGANVLTF. The CDR3 DNA is TGTGCCAGCACCCAGTTTGGTGCCAACGTCCTGACTTTC.

The chain carries TRBV9 and TRBJ2-7, with 11 bases aligning to TRBD2. Unmatched junction bases numbered 6, after V lost 3 bases and J lost 4 bases. Germline lookup yields CDR1 SGDLS and CDR2 YYNGEE. The CDR3 is 15 amino acids. The CDR3 DNA follows: TGTGCCAGCAGCGCGCTAGCGGGGGGTACATACGAGCAGTACTTC. Its translation is CASSALAGGTYEQYF.

The chain joins TRBV10-1 to TRBJ1-1; TRBD1 matches at 10 bases. The CDR3 covers 15 residues. With V trimmed by 2 bases and J by 4 bases, 4 bases remained unmatched. Germline V CDR1 and CDR2: WNHNN, SYGVQD (reference sequence). Here the CDR3 DNA reads TGCGCCAGCAGTGAGCCGGGACAGGGGAGCACTGAAGCTTTCTTT. Translating it yields CASSEPGQGSTEAFF.

The chain carries TRBV27 and TRBJ1-2, with D maybe TRBD1 (6 bases). The CDR3 is 15 amino acids. Looked up from germline, CDR1 is MNHEY and CDR2 is SMNVEV (reference sequence). Trimming removed 5 bases from V and 2 bases from J, with 15 bases in between. This CDR3 is CASSTLNQGNYGYTF. CDR3 DNA sequence: TGTGCCAGCAGTACCCTAAACCAGGGGAACTATGGCTACACCTTC.

The chain combines TRBV5-1 with TRBJ1-1, with 7 bases aligning to TRBD1. This CDR3 contains 16 residues. The germline CDR1 and CDR2 sequences are SGHRS and YFSETQ. Trimming took 0 bases from V and 1 from J; bases not matched to a gene: 6. CDR3 sequence (DNA): TGCGCCAGCAGCTTGGCTCAGGGGGTCGCGAACACTGAAGCTTTCTTT. The encoded protein is CASSLAQGVANTEAFF.

V and J are TRBV27 and TRBJ1-2, with D unclear. Germline V gene data show CDR1 as MNHEY and CDR2 as SMNVEV (reference sequence). This CDR3 is built from 13 residues. Trimming shortened V by 5 bases and J by 4 bases, and 11 bases separated the two germline ends. The DNA of the CDR3 is TGTGCCAGCAGTCCGACAAGAAGCTATGGCTACACCTTC. Its protein product is CASSPTRSYGYTF.

The genes are TRBV19 and TRBJ2-1, with TRBD1 identical over 9 bases. The CDR3 is 15 residues long. Germline values: CDR1 LNHDA, CDR2 SQIVND (reference sequence). Trimming removed 4 bases from V and 6 bases from J; junction bases left unmatched: 7. The CDR3, as DNA: TGTGCCAGTAGTACCGGACAGGGGACTATCAATGAGCAGTTCTTC. It translates to CASSTGQGTINEQFF.

The chain has TRBV5-4 and TRBJ1-1; 8 bases are shared with TRBD1. V gave up 0 bases and J gave up 1 base; unmatched junction bases: 2. CDR3 length equals 15 residues. Germline V gives CDR1 SGHNT, CDR2 YYREEE (reference sequence). CDR3 coding DNA: TGTGCCAGCAGCTTGGCAGGGGGCGGGAACACTGAAGCTTTCTTT. It yields the protein CASSLAGGGNTEAFF.

In nucleotides, the CDR3 is TGTGCCAGCAGCCCTCGGACAGGCTCTGGAAACACCATATATTTT. Its translation: CASSPRTGSGNTIYF. The rearrangement links TRBV14 to TRBJ1-3; 7 bases align to TRBD1. This CDR3 has 15 amino acids. Germline values: CDR1 SGHDN, CDR2 FVKESK. V lost 4 bases to trimming and J lost 0 bases; unmatched junction nucleotides: 3.

V usage is TRBV7-9 and J usage is TRBJ2-7; D is perhaps TRBD2 (6 bases). The V gene's germline CDR1 is SEHNR and CDR2 FQNEAQ (reference sequence). This CDR3 comprises 13 residues. With 5 bases removed from V and 5 bases from J, the gap between germline ends came to 13 bases. CDR3 sequence (DNA): TGTGCCAGCAGCGGGTGGGGGGAGCACGAGCAGTACTTC. Its protein is CASSGWGEHEQYF.

V is TRBV7-2 and J is TRBJ2-2; no clear D gene. The CDR3 loop spans 13 amino acids. Trimming pared 2 bases from V and 4 bases from J, leaving 5 bases between. CDR1 and CDR2 from the germline V gene are SGHTA and FQGNSA. In DNA form, the CDR3 reads TGTGCCAGCAGCTTACCGGTCACCGGGGAGCTGTTTTTT. Its protein is CASSLPVTGELFF.

V and J are TRBV15 and TRBJ2-4, with TRBD1 matching 7 bases. The V gene end was trimmed by 6 bases and the J gene end by 0 bases; junction bases not matched to a gene: 11. The CDR3 totals 17 residues. Germline V lookup: CDR1 LNHNV, CDR2 YYDKDF (reference sequence). The CDR3 DNA reads TGTGCCACCAGAGCACGAGAGGGGGCAAGAGCCAAAAACATTCAGTACTTC. Amino acid sequence: CATRAREGARAKNIQYF.

Written as DNA, the CDR3 is TGTGCCAGCAGCTTAAGCGGGCTCGGGAGCGGGGAGCTGTTTTTT. As protein: CASSLSGLGSGELFF. J is TRBJ2-2 and V is TRBV5-4, with a weak D call TRBD2 (6 bases). V lost 2 bases and J lost 7, with 15 bases in between. This CDR3 contains 15 residues. Looked up from germline, CDR1 is SGHNT and CDR2 is YYREEE (reference sequence). The whole variable domain, filled in from reference TRBV5-4 and TRBJ2-2, reads ETGVTQSPTHLIKTRGQQVTLRCSSQSGHNTVSWYQQALGQGPQFIFQYYREEENGRGNFPPRFSGLQFPNYSSELNVNALELDDSALYLCASSLSGLGSGELFFGEGSRLTVL.

This rearrangement joins TRBV5-1 to TRBJ1-1; a weak D match, TRBD1 (6 bases). Germline CDR1 SGHRS, CDR2 YFSETQ. The V end was cut by 5 bases, the J end by 4 bases, with 15 bases between. The CDR3 totals 14 residues. The CDR3 nucleotides are TGCGCCAGCAGAGTACAGGGCGACGGCACTGAAGCTTTCTTT. Its translation: CASRVQGDGTEAFF.

CDR3 loop: CASSPRDRAEQYF. The CDR3 DNA is TGTGCCAGCAGCCCCCGGGACAGGGCCGAGCAGTACTTC. The genes are TRBV3-1 (or the pseudogene TRBV3-2) and TRBJ2-7; TRBD1 matches 9 bases. In germline, CDR1 is LGHDT, CDR2 YNNKEL (reference sequence). The V gene end was trimmed by 4 bases and the J gene end by 6 bases; junction bases not matched to a gene: 4. CDR3 length equals 13 residues.

This sequence joins TRBV3-1 (or the pseudogene TRBV3-2) and TRBJ1-1; tentatively, D is TRBD1 (6 bases). The V and J ends lost 5 bases and 4 bases respectively, with 14 bases between them. The CDR3 is 14 residues long. Germline V gene sequence: CDR1 LGHDT, CDR2 YNNKEL (reference sequence). CDR3 sequence: CASSERGQSTEAFF. In DNA form, the CDR3 reads TGTGCCAGCAGCGAACGTGGACAGTCCACTGAAGCTTTCTTT.

For the CDR3, the DNA is TGCGCCAGCAGTTCTACATGGGCATCACACCCCATGAACACTGAAGCTTTCTTT. Its protein product is CASSSTWASHPMNTEAFF. This chain joins TRBV5-1 and TRBJ1-1; D gene uncertain. Deletions cut 5 bases from V and 0 bases from J, with 23 bases between. The CDR3 length is 18 residues. CDR1 and CDR2 (germline): SGHRS, YFSETQ.

This clone has a single count. The V call is TRBV30, the J call TRBJ1-2, with 7 nucleotides matching TRBD1. J was trimmed by 2 bases and V by 1 base; bases with no gene match: 1. CDR3 length: 13 amino acids. Germline CDR1 reads GTSNPN; CDR2 reads SVGIG (reference sequence). For the CDR3, the DNA is TGTGCCTGGAGTGACAGGGGCAACTATGGCTACACCTTC. Translating gives CAWSDRGNYGYTF.

This chain uses TRBV29-1 with TRBJ2-3, with TRBD2 as a possible D gene (6 bases). The germline CDR1 and CDR2 sequences are SQVTM and ANQGSEA. The CDR3 spans 13 residues. V was pared by 7 bases and J by 2 bases, with 13 bases between. The chain's CDR3 is CSEARGATDTQYF. For the CDR3, the DNA is TGCAGCGAGGCTCGCGGGGCCACAGATACGCAGTATTTT.

The chain employs TRBV7-2 and TRBJ2-1, with 12 bases identical to TRBD2. After removal of 5 bases from V and 0 bases from J, the junction contained 8 bases not matched to a gene. The CDR3 has 18 amino acids. Germline V CDR1 and CDR2: SGHTA, FQGNSA. The CDR3 sequence is CASSTGLAGRSSYNEQFF. The CDR3 DNA reads TGTGCCAGCAGCACCGGACTAGCGGGGCGAAGCTCCTACAATGAGCAGTTCTTC.

This clone has a single count. The chain uses TRBV6-5 and TRBJ1-4; D is unresolved. Germline CDR1 is MNHEY and CDR2 is SVGAGI. Trimming took 2 bases from V and 8 from J, leaving 15 bases between them. The CDR3 is made up of 15 amino acids. This chain's CDR3 is CASSYGGRGYEKLFF. In DNA form, the CDR3 reads TGTGCCAGCAGTTACGGCGGCAGAGGGTACGAAAAACTGTTTTTT.

About this clone itself: At one boundary the junction diverges from the germline segment, which might be a read error. The CDR3 DNA is TGTGCCAGCAACCAACTAGCGGGGGGGCCACGAACGCAGTATTTT. It yields the protein CASNQLAGGPRTQYF. The V call is TRBV14, the J call TRBJ2-3; 13 bases are shared with TRBD2. Germline V CDR1 and CDR2: SGHDN, FVKESK. The CDR3 length is 15 residues. Variable domain in full (rest from reference TRBV14 and TRBJ2-3): EAGVTQFPSHSVIEKGQTVTLRCDPISGHDNLYWYRRVMGKEIKFLLHFVKESKQDESGMPNNRFLAERTGGTYSTLKVQPAELEDSGVYFCASNQLAGGPRTQYFGPGTRLTVL.

This clone was found a few times. This chain connects TRBV18 to TRBJ1-6; TRBD1 matches 9 bases. V was clipped by 5 bases and J by 6 bases; unmatched bases: 2. Germline CDR1 reads KGHSH; CDR2 reads LQKENI. The CDR3 length is 14 residues. CDR3 protein: CASSRDRVNSPLHF. The CDR3 DNA sequence: TGTGCCAGCTCAAGGGACAGGGTTAATTCACCCCTCCACTTT.

The chain has TRBV11-2 and TRBJ2-7; 11 nucleotides agree with TRBD2. V dropped 5 bases and J dropped 4; count of bases not matched to a gene: 13. Germline lookup yields CDR1 SGHAT and CDR2 FQNNGV. This CDR3 region has 17 residues. In DNA form, the CDR3 reads TGTGCCAGCAGCAAAACTAGCGGGGGTCGCGGAGGGTACGAGCAGTACTTC. This encodes CASSKTSGGRGGYEQYF.

The chain recombines TRBV6-2 or TRBV6-3 with TRBJ2-1, with unresolved D. With 5 bases removed from V and 7 bases from J, the gap between germline ends came to 9 bases. There are 12 residues in the CDR3. The V gene's germline CDR1 is MNHEY and CDR2 SVGEGT. The CDR3 DNA is TGTGCCAGCAGTCAAAAGAGGAATGAGCAGTTCTTC. The encoded protein is CASSQKRNEQFF.

CDR3: CASSALPQGGTEAFF. The CDR3 DNA reads as TGTGCCAGCAGCGCCTTACCCCAAGGAGGCACTGAAGCTTTCTTT. The chain combines TRBV7-2 with TRBJ1-1; D is unclear. The germline gives CDR1 SGHTA, CDR2 FQGNSA. This CDR3 has 15 residues. Trimming removed 5 bases from V and 4 bases from J, with 17 bases in between.

The chain employs TRBV7-2 and TRBJ1-2; D gene unclear. Germline-derived CDR1 and CDR2 are SGHTA and FQGNSA. The CDR3 consists of 17 residues. V lost 4 bases to trimming and J lost 1 base, with 19 bases between them. The CDR3 loop is CASSWRSPPVLNYGYTF. In DNA, the CDR3 is TGTGCCAGCAGCTGGAGAAGCCCCCCCGTGCTTAACTATGGCTACACCTTC.

This rearrangement joins TRBV11-2 to TRBJ2-3; 8 bases are a match to TRBD1. The CDR3 runs 14 residues. The V gene's germline CDR1 is SGHAT and CDR2 FQNNGV. V gave up 5 bases and J gave up 5 bases; unmatched junction bases: 6. CDR3 bases: TGTGCCAGCAGCCCCCAGGGGGCGGAAGATACGCAGTATTTT. It is translated as CASSPQGAEDTQYF.

The chain couples TRBV29-1 to TRBJ2-5; 10 nucleotides match TRBD2. Germline V gene sequence: CDR1 SQVTM, CDR2 ANQGSEA. V shed 2 bases, J shed 5 bases, and the junction held 5 bases outside the gene matches. The CDR3 has 14 residues. The CDR3 sequence is CSVESGGAEETQYF. CDR3 bases: TGCAGCGTTGAAAGCGGGGGGGCCGAGGAGACCCAGTACTTC.

The J gene is TRBJ1-6, the V gene TRBV7-2; 7 bases match TRBD1. Germline V gene sequence: CDR1 SGHTA, CDR2 FQGNSA. Trimming cost V 6 bases and J 10 bases; bases outside gene matches: 9. The CDR3 loop spans 14 amino acids. CDR3 region: CASRPGTVNSPLHF. The CDR3 DNA follows: TGTGCCAGCAGGCCCGGGACAGTTAACTCACCCCTCCACTTT.

The chain couples TRBV6-1 to TRBJ1-1; D ambiguous. V was pared by 1 base and J by 0 bases, with 9 bases between. The length of the CDR3 is 15 residues. CDR1 is MNHNS, CDR2 SASEGT, per germline. CDR3 nucleotide sequence: TGTGCCAGCAGTGAAGGGCTGTTCATGAACACTGAAGCTTTCTTT. This gives the protein CASSEGLFMNTEAFF.

The V call is TRBV27, the J call TRBJ1-4; tentative D call: TRBD1 (5 bases). V lost 6 bases to trimming and J lost 4 bases, with 12 bases between them. Per the germline V gene, CDR1 is MNHEY and CDR2 is SMNVEV (reference sequence). The CDR3 is made up of 14 amino acids. DNA for the CDR3: TGTGCCAGCAGGGGGCCGGGAGGTAATGAAAAACTGTTTTTT. Amino acid sequence: CASRGPGGNEKLFF.